The present T cell receptor (beta chain) was sequenced within a study of T cells in Graves' hyperthyroidism and ophthalmopathy. Overall study findings and caveats: Also found in blood were most expanded thyroid clonotypes above 0.001. In simple terms, a model built on 13 V-J features told ophthalmopathy apart from stable hyperthyroidism.

Patients aged 18 to 65 with hyperthyroidism were newly diagnosed, with duration under 2 months. The diagnostic basis comprised clinical symptoms, serum thyroxine and TRAb, thyroid ultrasound and orbital computed tomography. The CDR3 contains 14 residues. Germline V gene data show CDR1 as SGHRS and CDR2 as YFSETQ. The V and J ends lost 0 bases and 4 bases respectively, with 10 bases between them. The TCR beta CDR3 regions underwent amplification using RNA transcripts as the source. HTBI primers were the set used in a first-round RT-PCR of the TCR CDR3. TCRdb re-analysed the multiplex PCR reads in MiXCR, keeping a single row per CDR3 protein. The sample yields 550,000 to 850,000 distinct CDR3 sequences, about 17% seen once. This clonotype was detected ten times or more. No antigen is known for it.

The receptor was isolated from a woman aged 45-60 years with Graves' hyperthyroidism that later progressed to Graves' ophthalmopathy. The chain couples TRBV5-1 to TRBJ1-2; no clear D. Sequencing was done on a sample of blood. The CDR3 is CASSLVGQSYGYTF. The CDR3 nucleotides read TGCGCCAGCAGCTTGGTAGGCCAGAGCTATGGCTACACCTTC.